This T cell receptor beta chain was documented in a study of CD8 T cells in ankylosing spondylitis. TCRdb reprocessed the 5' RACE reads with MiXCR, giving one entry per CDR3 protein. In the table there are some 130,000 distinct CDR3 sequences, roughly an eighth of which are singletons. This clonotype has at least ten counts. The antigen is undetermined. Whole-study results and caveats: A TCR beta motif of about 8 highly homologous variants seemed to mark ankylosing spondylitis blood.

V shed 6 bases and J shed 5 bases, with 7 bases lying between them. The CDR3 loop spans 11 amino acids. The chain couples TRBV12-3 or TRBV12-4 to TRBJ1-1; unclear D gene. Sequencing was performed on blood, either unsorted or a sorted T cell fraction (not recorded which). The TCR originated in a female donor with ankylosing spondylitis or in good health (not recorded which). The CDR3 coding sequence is TGTGCCAGCAGCCCGGGAACTGAAGCTTTCTTT. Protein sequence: CASSPGTEAFF.